The source of this T cell receptor beta chain is a study of blood T cells in healthy people across ages (dated by TCRdb to the mid-2010s). In terms of the full investigation: In model experiments, template switching captured about one uniquely barcoded TCR beta cDNA molecule for every two T cells. To track age-related changes in TCR beta repertoire diversity, the study relied on deep sequencing normalized with unique cDNA molecular identifiers. For two donors (one aged 18 to 30 and one aged 80 or older), the study analyzed two additional independent replicas of 1 million unique cDNA reads from the same blood draw. The donors were divided into four age groups: young (average around 15 years), middle-aged (about 40), aged (approximately 62) and long-lived (roughly 86). To avoid experimental bias, donors of different ages were distributed randomly across sequencing lanes. Broader findings and caveats from the paper: Compared with the aged group, the long-lived group had more naive CD4+ T cells, fewer expanded clones and increased TCR diversity, suggesting age selection. Observed TCR beta diversity per million T cells fell roughly linearly with age, and a significant reduction was already apparent by age approximately 40. Observed TCR beta diversity correlated strongly with the percentage of naive T cells measured by flow cytometry. Estimates of total diversity based on one million sequenced T cells were considered lower bounds and underestimates. Conclusive comparison of naive and antigen-experienced compartments was prevented by the profiling of bulk unsorted PBMCs. Because the CMV infection status of the donors was unknown, age-related changes in expanded clonotypes may potentially have been confounded.

The germline V gene (reference sequence) provides CDR1 DFQATT and CDR2 SNEGSKA. Trimming removed 5 bases from V and 2 bases from J, leaving 12 bases between the germline ends. The CDR3 measures 13 amino acids from cysteine to phenylalanine. The entry retains the CDR3 DNA only, 39 bases that are in frame from base 1. As for this clonotype: The target of this receptor is not known. Base qualities are not provided; no much larger clone lies one nucleotide away.

Libraries were built with 5' RACE. Instrument on record: Illumina HiSeq 2500. A second PCR of about 7 to 12 cycles was run with a J-beta primer mix and a sample-barcoded 5' primer. Each TCR beta cDNA molecule received a unique molecular identifier from a template-switch 5' adaptor carrying 12 random nucleotides. Each sample yielded at least 3 million CDR3-containing paired-end reads. First-strand cDNA synthesis was performed from all RNA using the Mint cDNA synthesis kit, with priming by a TRBC-specific oligonucleotide. All cDNA was treated with uracil-DNA glycosylase and then went through a first 18-cycle PCR with the universal primers M1SS and BC2_uni_R. The source study handled its data this way. Each sample was normalized by randomly selecting 1 million high-quality reads, each carrying a distinct molecular identifier. Reads with shared molecular identifiers were discarded instead of being binned into consensus sequences. CDR3 identification, clonotype clustering and error correction used MiTCR with a Q25 quality threshold and the strictest error-elimination algorithm. Lower-bound total TCR beta diversity was estimated with a nonparametric unseen species model using Euler transformation. TCRdb cleaned the public reads at Q25 with fastp, built clones with MiXCR and kept in-frame beta chains. Each entry merges the rows of one CDR3 protein and shows their most common DNA and genes. The V and J calls follow TCRdb's processing rather than the paper's. For this sample there are approximately 820,000 distinct CDR3 sequences; roughly 44% appear just once. The ten largest clones take up approximately 19% of the sample.

Donors were a few dozen systemically healthy Caucasian individuals from Russia aged 6 to 90 years. Each donor gave around 9.5 milliliters of peripheral blood, collected into EDTA-treated Vacutainer tubes. Ficoll-Paque density-gradient centrifugation was used to isolate PBMCs, with at least 6.5 million obtained per sample. Total RNA was extracted from PBMCs with Trizol reagent, with at least 6 micrograms obtained per sample. For every donor, an aliquot of PBMCs went through flow cytometry to measure the percentages of naive CD45RAhigh/CD27high T cells. The chain joins TRBV20-1 to TRBJ2-5, with TRBD2 as a weak D call on 6 bases. This sequence was found in a man between 60 and 75 years old in good health. Sequenced sample: blood. This receptor has the CDR3 CSAFRDLQETQYF. Here is the DNA: TGCAGTGCTTTTAGGGACTTGCAAGAGACCCAGTACTTC.